What follows are 27 T cell receptor beta chains derived from one specimen sequenced in a study of human thymus T cells. The repertoire was sequenced with immunoSEQ multiplex PCR; TCRdb's copy has only in-frame clones and lacks some. This sample has approximately 49,000 clones, with approximately 95% found just once. Material for sequencing was blood. All receptors come from a girl under two years old with a congenital heart defect but otherwise immunologically healthy.

This chain links TRBV27 with TRBJ2-7, with 7 positions matching TRBD1. From germline, CDR1 is MNHEY and CDR2 SMNVEV (reference sequence). Germline trimming cut 0 bases from V and 4 bases from J; bases unmatched to any gene: 9. The CDR3 is made up of 16 amino acids. The CDR3 loop is CASSLSSIGTVYEQYF. DNA for the CDR3: TGTGCCAGCAGTTTATCTTCTATCGGGACAGTTTACGAGCAGTACTTC.

The chain employs TRBV10-1 and TRBJ2-5; 13 bases agree with TRBD2. The J call may not be correct, given that the DNA end is closer to TRBJ2-7. This CDR3 spans 13 amino acids. Germline CDR1 WNHNN, CDR2 SYGVQD (reference sequence). The CDR3 nucleotides read TGCGCCACCGGGACTAGCGGGACCTACGAGCAGTACTTC. Translation gives CATGTSGTYEQYF.

V and J are TRBV27 and TRBJ1-2; 8 nucleotides agree with TRBD1. V dropped 6 bases and J dropped 5; count of bases not matched to a gene: 5. The CDR3 consists of 13 residues. CDR1 is MNHEY and CDR2 is SMNVEV in the germline V gene (reference sequence). CDR3 region: CASRGGDRYGYTF. DNA of the CDR3: TGTGCCAGCAGGGGAGGGGACAGGTATGGCTACACCTTC.

This clone was detected only once. The chain employs TRBV5-4 and TRBJ2-1; TRBD2 matches at 11 bases. Germline V CDR1 and CDR2: SGHNT, YYREEE (reference sequence). CDR3 length equals 17 residues. The junction had 10 bases not matched to a gene; V was cut back by 4 bases and J by 4 bases. The CDR3 region is CASSRGTTSGGYNEQFF. The CDR3 bases are TGTGCCAGCAGCCGGGGAACAACTAGCGGGGGATACAATGAGCAGTTCTTC.

The table lists this clone with a count of one. CDR3 sequence: CASSLAGRQETQYF. The CDR3 DNA reads TGTGCCAGCAGCTTAGCCGGCCGGCAAGAGACCCAGTACTTC. V and J are TRBV11-2 and TRBJ2-5; no firm D call. This CDR3 contains 14 residues. V was shortened by 1 base and J by 2 bases, with 8 bases between the two germline ends. CDR1 is SGHAT and CDR2 is FQNNGV in the germline V gene.

The chain employs TRBV4-2 and TRBJ2-3, with 10 bases lining up with TRBD2. Losses at the gene ends were 2 bases for V and 7 bases for J; bases not matched to a gene: 18. This CDR3 region has 19 residues. CDR1 LGHNA and CDR2 YNFKEQ come from the germline V gene. CDR3 nucleotide sequence: TGTGCCAGCAGCCAACCCACCCGCGGTATCGAGCGGGGGGGGTATACGCAGTATTTT. This codes for CASSQPTRGIERGGYTQYF.

The V call is TRBV7-9, the J call TRBJ2-7, with 11 nucleotides matching TRBD1. The V gene end was trimmed by 3 bases and the J gene end by 4 bases; junction bases not matched to a gene: 5. The CDR3 length is 15 residues. Germline CDR1 and CDR2: SEHNR and FQNEAQ (reference sequence). In DNA, the CDR3 is TGTGCCAGCAGCTTCGGGGACAGGGGGTCTTACGAGCAGTACTTC. It specifies CASSFGDRGSYEQYF.

This sequence joins TRBV7-9 and TRBJ2-7; 8 nucleotides align to TRBD2. Germline CDR1 and CDR2: SEHNR and FQNEAQ (reference sequence). The CDR3 is made up of 15 amino acids. Unmatched junction bases numbered 4, after V lost 3 bases and J lost 0 bases. This CDR3 is CASSFLAGGSYEQYF. The CDR3 bases are TGTGCCAGCAGCTTTCTGGCGGGGGGCTCCTACGAGCAGTACTTC.

The rearrangement joins TRBV12-5 to TRBJ1-1; TRBD1 matches at 7 bases. The germline V gene encodes CDR1 LGHNT and CDR2 FRNRAP. The junction had 12 bases not matched to a gene; V was cut back by 3 bases and J by 5 bases. The CDR3 is 16 amino acids. CDR3 coding DNA: TGTGCTAGTGGTTTTGAGGGGGCGGCGGGGTGGACTGAAGCTTTCTTT. Translation: CASGFEGAAGWTEAFF.

CDR3 protein: CSVEEDTGELFF. In DNA, the CDR3 is TGCAGCGTTGAGGAAGACACCGGGGAGCTGTTTTTT. The rearrangement uses TRBV29-1 and TRBJ2-2; D is uncertain. In germline, CDR1 is SQVTM, CDR2 ANQGSEA. This CDR3 has 12 residues. Trimming cost V 3 bases and J 3 bases, with 5 bases left between them.

V gene TRBV6-5 combines with J gene TRBJ1-3; perhaps TRBD1 as D (5 bases). The germline V and J ends were trimmed by 8 bases and 0 bases, with 11 bases remaining between them. Germline V gives CDR1 MNHEY, CDR2 SVGAGI. The length of the CDR3 is 14 residues. CDR3 DNA: TGTGCCAGCGGGGGAGCTACCTCTGGAAACACCATATATTTT. This codes for CASGGATSGNTIYF.

This clone was recorded a few times. This chain uses TRBV2 with TRBJ2-7, with D unclear. Trimming took off 10 bases at V and 0 bases at J, with 7 bases between the two ends. CDR1 SNHLY and CDR2 FYNNEI come from the germline V gene. The CDR3 extends over 11 amino acids. The CDR3 is CATSSSYEQYF. CDR3 coding DNA: TGTGCCACCTCGAGCTCCTACGAGCAGTACTTC.

V and J are TRBV10-3 and TRBJ2-7, with TRBD2 matching 10 bases. The CDR3 runs to 15 residues. Germline CDR1 is ENHRY and CDR2 is SYGVKD. V lost 5 bases to trimming and J lost 4 bases; unmatched junction nucleotides: 8. DNA of the CDR3: TGTGCCATCAGTAGCGGGAGGGCCGGCTTTTACGAGCAGTACTTC. Translation: CAISSGRAGFYEQYF.

This clone occurred once. The genes are TRBV27 and TRBJ2-7, with 8 nucleotides matching TRBD2. V shed 6 bases and J 3 bases; nucleotides not matched to a gene: 13. CDR3 length: 16 residues. Germline lookup yields CDR1 MNHEY and CDR2 SMNVEV (reference sequence). The CDR3 sequence is CASSRSGSTVGYEQYF. CDR3 coding DNA: TGTGCCAGCAGCCGGAGCGGGAGTACCGTTGGCTACGAGCAGTACTTC.

The count of this clone is one. The genes are TRBV6-1 and TRBJ2-5; D is possibly TRBD2 (6 bases). V was cut by 3 bases and J by 7 bases, with 12 bases left in between. This CDR3 contains 13 residues. The germline V gene encodes CDR1 MNHNS and CDR2 SASEGT. The CDR3 coding sequence is TGTGCCAGCAGTGACAGGGCGGAGGGGACCCAGTACTTC. Residues: CASSDRAEGTQYF.

The J gene is TRBJ1-5, the V gene TRBV19, with D perhaps matching TRBD1 (6 bases). CDR1 and CDR2 from the germline V gene are LNHDA and SQIVND (reference sequence). V was trimmed by 3 bases and J by 4 bases, leaving 19 bases between them. This CDR3 is 17 amino acids long. CDR3 sequence: CASSIVPGGGPNQPQHF. In DNA form, the CDR3 reads TGTGCCAGTAGTATCGTCCCCGGGGGGGGCCCGAATCAGCCCCAGCATTTT. Supplemented by reference TRBV19 and TRBJ1-5, the full variable domain reads DGGITQSPKYLFRKEGQNVTLSCEQNLNHDAMYWYRQDPGQGLRLIYYSQIVNDFQKGDIAEGYSVSREKKESFPLTVTSAQKNPTAFYLCASSIVPGGGPNQPQHFGDGTRLSIL.

The rearrangement uses TRBV4-1 and TRBJ1-5; D might be TRBD1 (6 bases). CDR1 and CDR2 from the germline V gene are MGHRA and YSYEKL. Deletions cut 1 base from V and 7 bases from J, with 11 bases between. This CDR3 comprises 14 residues. The CDR3: CASSQGRGPQPQHF. The DNA of the CDR3 is TGCGCCAGCAGCCAAGGACGGGGGCCCCAGCCCCAGCATTTT.

This chain links TRBV2 with TRBJ2-4, with 8 bases lining up with TRBD2. The CDR3 has 18 residues. CDR1 and CDR2 from the germline V gene are SNHLY and FYNNEI. J lost 2 bases, V lost 6 bases, and 15 bases had no gene match. CDR3 amino acids: CASSDRLAGTRTKNIQYF. Written as DNA, the CDR3 is TGTGCCAGCAGCGACCGGTTAGCGGGGACCAGGACCAAAAACATTCAGTACTTC.

This chain connects TRBV28 to TRBJ2-7, with D hard to call. Between the trimmed V and J ends, which lost 8 bases and 3 bases, there was a span of 5 bases. This CDR3 is built from 10 residues. Germline values: CDR1 MDHEN, CDR2 SYDVKM. The CDR3 nucleotides are TGTGCCAGCGGTTACTACGAGCAGTACTTC. Translation gives CASGYYEQYF.

The chain is built from TRBV5-6 and TRBJ2-1; TRBD2 matches at 10 bases. Per germline, CDR1 SGHDT and CDR2 YYEEEE. The trim removed 3 bases at V and 0 bases at J, leaving 6 bases unmatched. This CDR3 contains 17 residues. The DNA for the CDR3 is TGTGCCAGCAGCTCGGGCCCTAGCGGGAGCTCCTACAATGAGCAGTTCTTC. Its protein is CASSSGPSGSSYNEQFF.

This chain links TRBV19 with TRBJ2-3, with 12 bases that match TRBD2. The trim removed 1 base at V and 3 bases at J, leaving 5 bases unmatched. This CDR3 region has 17 residues. The germline V gene has CDR1 LNHDA and CDR2 SQIVND (reference sequence). In DNA, the CDR3 is TGTGCCAGTAGTATAGGGCTAGCGGGAGGGGTAACAGATACGCAGTATTTT. This sequence encodes CASSIGLAGGVTDTQYF.

This CDR3 is CASSSQGGGETQYF. The DNA of the CDR3 is TGTGCCAGCAGCTCACAGGGAGGGGGAGAGACCCAGTACTTC. The chain carries TRBV7-8 and TRBJ2-5, with D possibly TRBD2 on 7 matching bases. This CDR3 spans 14 amino acids. Trimming stripped 4 bases from V and 4 bases from J, with 13 bases between. Germline V gives CDR1 SGHVS, CDR2 FQNEAQ. The whole variable domain, filled in from reference TRBV7-8 and TRBJ2-5, reads GAGVSQSPRYKVAKRGQDVALRCDPISGHVSLFWYQQALGQGPEFLTYFQNEAQLDKSGLPSDRFFAERPEGSVSTLKIQRTQQEDSAVYLCASSSQGGGETQYFGPGTRLLVL.

V usage is TRBV6-5 and J usage is TRBJ2-7; perhaps TRBD2 as D (6 bases). The CDR3 consists of 12 residues. Germline V gene lookup returns CDR1 MNHEY and CDR2 SVGAGI. V lost 6 bases and J lost 3, with 9 bases in between. CDR3 loop: CASSLSGYEQYF. The CDR3 DNA is TGTGCCAGCAGCCTTAGCGGCTACGAGCAGTACTTC.

The V and J genes are TRBV15 and TRBJ2-4; perhaps TRBD2 as D (5 bases). This CDR3 spans 18 amino acids. The germline gives CDR1 LNHNV, CDR2 YYDKDF (reference sequence). Trimming left V 1 base short and J 0 bases short, with 16 bases between. The DNA for the CDR3 is TGTGCCACCAGCAGAGCGGGGTCAGCGGTCCTAGCCAAAAACATTCAGTACTTC. This encodes CATSRAGSAVLAKNIQYF.

The rearrangement uses TRBV28 and TRBJ2-1; perhaps TRBD1 as D (6 bases). The CDR3 contains 16 residues. Germline V gene lookup returns CDR1 MDHEN and CDR2 SYDVKM. The germline V and J ends were trimmed by 4 bases and 2 bases, with 15 bases remaining between them. The CDR3 reads CASSSHGAGAYNEQFF. In nucleotides, the CDR3 is TGTGCCAGCAGTTCCCATGGGGCAGGGGCCTACAATGAGCAGTTCTTC.

The chain links TRBV5-1 to TRBJ2-7; D could derive from TRBD1 or TRBD2 (6 bases each). CDR3 size: 13 residues. Germline lookup yields CDR1 SGHRS and CDR2 YFSETQ. The ends were cut back, 0 bases at V and 7 bases at J, with 11 bases in the middle. The CDR3 DNA sequence: TGCGCCAGCAGCTTGGTGGGGGGCAGAGAGCAGTACTTC. This translates into CASSLVGGREQYF.

This clone was seen only once. This rearrangement joins TRBV5-8 to TRBJ2-5; the D gene is possibly TRBD1 (5 bases). V was shortened by 4 bases and J by 5 bases, with 18 bases between the two germline ends. Germline values: CDR1 SGHTS, CDR2 YDEGEE. The CDR3 has 15 amino acids. The chain's CDR3 is CASSRYRSTRETQYF. The CDR3 nucleotides read TGTGCCAGCAGCCGATACAGGAGTACGCGCGAGACCCAGTACTTC. Together with reference TRBV5-8 and TRBJ2-5, the CDR3 gives the full variable domain: EAGVTQSPTHLIKTRGQQATLRCSPISGHTSVYWYQQALGLGLQFLLWYDEGEERNRGNFPPRFSGRQFPNYSSELNVNALELEDSALYLCASSRYRSTRETQYFGPGTRLLVL.